The source of this TCR beta chain is a study of T cells in Graves' hyperthyroidism and ophthalmopathy (dated 2019 in TCRdb). About the study as a whole: Peripheral blood samples were taken at initial diagnosis, before any treatment was given. Once sampling was done, hyperthyroidism patients were given methimazole at a starting dose of 30 mg daily, whereas ophthalmopathy patients were given high-dose intravenous methylprednisolone. The paper reports TCR Vbeta CDR3 sequencing of 140 or so peripheral blood samples: under 45 ophthalmopathy, roughly 74 hyperthyroidism and approximately 17 progressor patients. The 90 to 100 discovery patients were randomly split 7:3 into training and test sets. In addition, the study compared T-cell repertoires in thyroid tissue and in blood from about six Graves' hyperthyroidism patients. TCR V-J signatures able to tell the groups apart were searched for in a discovery cohort of 90 to 100 patients, of whom 43 had Graves' ophthalmopathy and around 57 had stable Graves' hyperthyroidism. An independent validation cohort of fewer than 20 hyperthyroidism patients and about 16 patients who later progressed to ophthalmopathy tested prospective prediction of ophthalmopathy.

TCR beta CDR3 regions were amplified from RNA transcripts. A first-round RT-PCR of the TCR CDR3 used the HTBI primer set with the Qiagen OneStep RT-PCR kit. A second multiplex PCR round built the libraries, followed by size selection and purification. Paired-end sequencing of the libraries was performed with 100 bp reads on an Illumina HiSeq2000. For the original study's pipeline: SOAPnuke was used to process the raw data, throwing out any read that contained adapters or uncalled bases, had a mean Phred below 15, or lacked an exact constant-primer or identifier match. High-quality paired reads were merged using COPE v1.2.5, and each unique nucleotide sequence was defined as a clonotype. MiTCR v1.1 was used to align clonotypes to the IMGT TRBV, TRBD and TRBJ reference segments. Only V-J combinations with frequency above 0.0001, covering approximately 99% of repertoires, were analysed. A TCS score was defined as the ratio of F50 (clonal expansion) to E x V (chaos), with BLOSUM62-based TCRdist applied between CDR3 peptides within each V-J. Welch's t-statistics and random forest reduced around 520 V-J features to 10 to 15, which were used in a naive Bayes classifier (R e1071). Through fastp at Q25 and MiXCR, TCRdb rebuilt clones from the public reads, retaining in-frame beta chains. Entries that share a CDR3 protein sequence are merged under the most common genes and DNA. These V and J calls derive from TCRdb rather than the authors' analysis. This sample holds about 410,000 distinct CDR3 sequences; around 13% were observed only once. Roughly a fifth of the sample comes from the top ten.

Via the germline V gene (reference sequence), CDR1 is GTSNPN and CDR2 SVGIG. CDR3 length: 13 amino acids, cysteine to phenylalanine. The entry retains the CDR3 DNA only, 39 bases that are in frame from base 1. Results and caveats for the whole study, not just this receptor: Blood samples also contained most of the expanded thyroid clonotypes (frequency above 0.001), which suggests that blood repertoires may reflect thyroid immune responses. In validation, the model predicted progression to ophthalmopathy a median of approximately 6.3 months before onset, with over 55% sensitivity and about 72% specificity. A 13 V-J signature model separated ophthalmopathy from stable hyperthyroidism, with nearly 90% sensitivity and 81.08% specificity in cross-validation and 80%/75% in testing. No statistical method was used to fix the sample size in advance, and group allocation was not hidden from the investigators.

Ophthalmopathy patients had moderately to severely active disease, with a Clinical Activity Score of 3 or more, a NOSPECS grade of 4 or more, and a disease duration of less than 3 months. The study excluded patients with uncontrolled infections, other autoimmune diseases, pregnancy or lactation. Diagnoses were based on clinical symptoms, serum thyroxine and TRAb, thyroid ultrasound and orbital computed tomography. Ficoll-Paque density gradient centrifugation was used to isolate PBMCs from around 9.1 ml of fresh peripheral blood. Trizol reagent was used to extract total RNA, and RNA quality was then checked on an Agilent 2100 Bioanalyzer. In the case of this clonotype: Its antigen specificity is not known. This may stem from a read error, because a much larger clone lies one nucleotide away.

The V gene is TRBV30 and the J gene is TRBJ2-1, with 15 middle bases fitting TRBD2. This sequence was found in a woman in her twenties or thirties with Graves' ophthalmopathy. The sequenced material came from blood. The CDR3 is CAGRTSGGGEQFF. The sequenced DNA is TGTGCCGGGAGGACTAGCGGGGGGGGTGAGCAGTTCTTC.